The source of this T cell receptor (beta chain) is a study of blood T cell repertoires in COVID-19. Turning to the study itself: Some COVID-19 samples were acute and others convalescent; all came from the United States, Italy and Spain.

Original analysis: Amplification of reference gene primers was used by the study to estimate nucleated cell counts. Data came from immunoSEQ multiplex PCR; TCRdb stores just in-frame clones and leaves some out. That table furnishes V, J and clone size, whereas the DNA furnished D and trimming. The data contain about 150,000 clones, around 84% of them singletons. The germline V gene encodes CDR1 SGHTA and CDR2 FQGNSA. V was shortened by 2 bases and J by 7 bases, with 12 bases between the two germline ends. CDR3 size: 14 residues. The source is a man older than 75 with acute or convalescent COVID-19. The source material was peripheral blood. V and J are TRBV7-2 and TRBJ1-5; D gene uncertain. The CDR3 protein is CASSLIGSGQPQHF. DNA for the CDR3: TGTGCCAGCAGCTTAATCGGGAGCGGGCAGCCCCAGCATTTT.